Only one count was recorded for the clone carrying this T cell receptor beta chain. What it recognizes is unknown. This record comes from a study of shared clonotypes between healthy human individuals. Study-level points and caveats: The sampled material consisted only of blood, and tissue repertoires are likely to differ.

Germline V gene data show CDR1 as SGHDT and CDR2 as YYEEEE. The CDR3 consists of 15 residues. Trimming shortened V by 1 base and J by 1 base, and 11 bases separated the two germline ends. Genomic DNA per cell subset filled all wells of several immunoSEQ plates. In the original workflow: Owing to the provision of junction-only sequences devoid of quality scores by immunoSEQ, filtering differed. Profiled with immunoSEQ multiplex PCR; TCRdb holds only in-frame clones, not every one. That table gives V, J and clone size, and the DNA gave D and trimming. The sample holds about 480,000 clones, 79% seen once.

The specimen was PBMCs. This chain uses TRBV5-6 with TRBJ1-1, with a weak D call TRBD1 (5 bases). The sequence derives from a woman aged 40 to 50 in good health. Some clones in this sample may be carry-over from other donors' samples. The CDR3 sequence is CASSLMGVGNTEAFF. DNA for the CDR3: TGTGCCAGCAGCTTGATGGGGGTTGGGAACACTGAAGCTTTCTTT.